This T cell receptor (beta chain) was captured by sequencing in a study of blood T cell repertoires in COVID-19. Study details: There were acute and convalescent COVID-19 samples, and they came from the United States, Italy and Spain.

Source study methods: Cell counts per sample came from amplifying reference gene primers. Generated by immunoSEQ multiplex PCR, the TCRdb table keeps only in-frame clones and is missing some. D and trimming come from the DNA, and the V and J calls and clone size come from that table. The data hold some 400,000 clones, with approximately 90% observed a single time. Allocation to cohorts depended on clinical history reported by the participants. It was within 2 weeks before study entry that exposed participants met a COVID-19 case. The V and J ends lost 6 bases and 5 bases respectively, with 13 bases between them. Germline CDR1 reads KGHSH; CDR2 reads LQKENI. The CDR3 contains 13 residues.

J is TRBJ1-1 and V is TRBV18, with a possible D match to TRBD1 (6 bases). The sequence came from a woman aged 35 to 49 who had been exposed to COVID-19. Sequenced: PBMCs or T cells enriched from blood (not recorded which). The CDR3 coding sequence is TGTGCCAGCTCGCCAACACAGGGAACTGAAGCTTTCTTT. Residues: CASSPTQGTEAFF.